This T cell receptor (beta chain) was captured in a study of cytomegalovirus exposure and HLA in healthy donors (dated by TCRdb to the late 2010s). About the investigation overall: An earlier analysis of 587 of the donors reported about 290 Gb of sequence data and 117 million unique TCR beta sequences from 150 million to 200 million T cells. An early release covering 500 to 750 HLA-typed donors comprised about 300 gigabases of sequencing data and tens of millions of unique TCR sequences. Of the roughly 400 genotyped donors, about 84% fell in the genetic ancestry cluster associated with self-reported Caucasian donors. The study aimed to test whether signatures of past pathogen exposure could be identified by cataloging public T cell receptors. The study profiled the T cell repertoires of 500 to 800 subjects by immunosequencing and related them to cytomegalovirus serostatus. In addition to the first cohort of approximately 670 subjects, a separate validation cohort of 100 to 150 different subjects was used. The study combined high-throughput TCR immunosequencing, statistical association of individual TCRs with disease status, and machine learning to predict cytomegalovirus infection status. A later analysis re-examined previously published TCR beta repertoires from roughly 650 donors and added high-resolution HLA genotyping to investigate patterns of TCR occurrence. Rather than using new phenotypic data, the later analysis identified candidate immune exposures from TCR beta sequences and from how often those sequences occurred across donors. To decide whether each TCR beta V gene segment behaved as functional or pseudogenic, an earlier analysis of some 600 of the donors relied on high-throughput TCR beta sequencing. Donor age, sex, ethnicity and CMV serostatus were compiled together with the repertoire data. Genome-wide SNP genotypes for about three fifths of the 666 donors were used in a later genetic analysis, which treated that subset as a discovery cohort. Every repertoire in the discovery cohort had been generated on one and the same sequencing platform. Class I and class II HLA loci were covered by the typing at four-digit resolution. Typing coverage varied by locus: roughly 620-640 donors for A, B, C, DRB1 and DQB1; more than 500 for DQA1; some 610 for DPA1; fewer than 480 for DPB1. Roughly 5 DR-DQ haplotypes were treated as single units for association and clustering because of strong linkage in the cohort. Among around 400 genotyped donors of the cohort, an average of around 240,000 unique TCR beta nucleotide sequences was sequenced per donor, of which approximately 18% were non-productive.

In total, more than 500 healthy bone marrow donors made up the cohort. At the time of sampling, all cohort members were nominally healthy, though unrecorded immune exposures were likely present. The donor was CMV seronegative and belonged to the group of roughly 330 seronegative cohort members. Each donor provided a peripheral blood sample, and peripheral blood mononuclear cells were used for TCR beta sequencing. Genomic DNA extraction from the blood cell samples was performed with the Qiagen DNeasy Blood Extraction Kit. Beyond this particular receptor, the publication reports: An association between a missense DCLRE1C variant and V-gene and J-gene trimming of TCR beta chains was found in a later genetic analysis and replicated in an independent cohort. Specific HLA alleles were associated with 15,000 to 20,000 TCR beta sequences at a false discovery rate of 0.05 in a later analysis. A later analysis found that HLA-associated TCR beta chains were more clonally expanded and had lower generation probabilities than equally common non-associated chains. The only immune exposure information available for the cohort was CMV serostatus. The cohort was sequenced for TCR beta chains only, and without alpha or paired-chain data the features that could be detected were limited. A further reported finding was that TCR beta sequences accurately predicted the HLA-A and HLA-B alleles for most subjects in the first cohort. Because the 87-base-pair reads could not distinguish some IMGT-functional V segments, including TRBV6-2 and TRBV6-3, those segments were excluded. A later analysis found that most CMV-associated TCR beta chains appeared HLA-restricted, with HLA associations seemingly driven largely by CMV exposure. According to a later analysis, parvovirus B19, influenza, CMV and Epstein-Barr virus appeared linked to several top co-occurrence clusters. Because some donors lacked HLA typing at each locus, the association tests relied only on the typed subset. A few of the identified cytomegalovirus-associated TCR beta chains were confirmed in vitro to be specific for cytomegalovirus antigens. The presence/absence analyses assumed that sequencing depth was roughly uniform across donors, and that assumption may not be true. A later analysis found that TCR association rates varied across HLA loci, with DRB1 alleles showing the most associated TCRs and HLA-C alleles the fewest. When HLA alleles, especially DR and DQ, strongly co-occurred, attributing TCR associations to individual alleles was difficult. In both the original and validation cohorts, the classifier was reported to diagnose cytomegalovirus status with high specificity and sensitivity. A later genetic analysis reported fewer N-insertions in productive TCRs among donors in an Asian-associated ancestry cluster than the roughly 700-donor mean. Because counts were too low, more than 15 rarely observed V segments, including chromosome 9 orphons, were left out of the earlier analysis of 587 of the donors. The authors suggested that the approach could potentially be extended to other disease states and immunological phenotypes. Correlated functional status among segregating V segments might reflect linkage disequilibrium, but an unknown experimental factor could not be ruled out. A group of highly shared sequence variants was considered likely to be a technical artifact of the sequencing pipeline. In an earlier analysis of some 540 of the donors, most TCR beta V segments appeared in productive rearrangements about 87% or about 30% of the time, broadly matching IMGT annotations. A total of fewer than 200 TCR beta chains were listed by the study as associated with cytomegalovirus. Across donors, most TCR sequences were observed very rarely, whereas some public TCRs were present in many individuals.

As to this clone: Which antigen it targets is not known. Base qualities are not provided; no much larger clone lies one nucleotide away.

Inclusive of the bounding cysteine and phenylalanine, the CDR3 is 14 residues long. The CDR3 DNA has 42 bases and is translated from base 1. CDR1 and CDR2, looked up from the germline V gene (reference sequence), are GTSNPN and SVGIG. V was cut back by 1 base and J by 2 bases, leaving a gap of 9 bases between them. Libraries were prepared through the immunoSEQ multiplex PCR assay. The multiplex PCR relied on a mix of 60 forward primers for TCR Vbeta segments and 13 reverse primers for TCR Jbeta segments. Amplification of the CDR3 region of rearranged TCR beta genes was performed with a multiplex PCR assay on genomic DNA. On the Illumina HiSeq System, the amplified TCR beta libraries were sequenced as 87-base-pair reads. As for the original processing: A later analysis counted 65 million to 90 million unique TCR beta chains across the 650 to 700 repertoires, and about 10 million of these chains were shared by at least two donors. A nearest-neighbor algorithm error-corrected the raw reads and collapsed the reads into unique sequences, merging closely related sequences to remove PCR and sequencing errors. CDR3 sequences were aligned to IMGT reference sequences to assign V, D and J gene segments. Each retained sequence needed at least a six-nucleotide match to both a V gene segment and a J gene segment. Rearrangements were classified as productive when the CDR3 lacked stop codons and remained in frame with V and J, and all other rearrangements were classified as non-productive. Following IMGT convention, CDR3 was defined as the stretch from the second conserved V-encoded cysteine to the conserved J-encoded phenylalanine. The earlier analysis of fewer than 700 of the donors excluded sequences that lacked an unambiguous match to a single V gene segment. In an earlier analysis of 587 of the donors, V segments were called functional above 56.7% productive rearrangements and were called segregating when the between-donor standard deviation exceeded 5%. A statistical classification framework was built for diagnosing cytomegalovirus status from the catalog of TCR beta chain sequences. In a later analysis, TCR nucleotide sequences were compared against IMGT/GENE-DB human TR gene sequences so that V and J genes could be assigned. The TCRdist pipeline was used in a later analysis to assign CDR3 sequences and most-parsimonious VDJ recombination scenarios. A later analysis defined each TCR beta chain by its CDR3 amino acid sequence plus V-gene family, and excluded reads lacking a unique V-gene family. In a later analysis, 500 to 650 highly shared, low-generation-probability nucleotide sequences were removed to address suspected cross-contamination and a sequencing artifact. A later analysis calculated a clonal expansion index for each public chain from normalized within-repertoire ranks of inferred template counts. In a later analysis, generation probabilities were computed using a VDJ recombination model fitted to out-of-frame rearrangements, and the results were checked against IGoR. Hypergeometric tests were used in a later analysis to score TCR-TCR, TCR-HLA and TCR-CMV co-occurrence, with a repertoire-size bias correction applied to the TCR pairs. False discovery rates were estimated in a later analysis by permuting HLA or CMV assignments 20 times. In a later analysis, co-occurring TCRs were grouped using DBSCAN, and TCRdist sequence similarity was added for clustering within HLA-allele-positive subsets. Co-occurrence clustering excluded repertoires with fewer than 30,000 or more than 120,000 public chains, plus five with anomalous nucleotide sharing. This is the immuneACCESS table as TCRdb keeps it, with only in-frame sequences that have V and J called. A part of the clones is gone; compared with another copy, unresolved V genes explain less than half, and the rest is unexplained. That table gives V, J and clone size, and the DNA gave D and trimming. The sample table contains about 140,000 clones; only one count was recorded for roughly 83% of them. Clones ranked in the top ten supply around 3.1% of the sample.

Sequenced sample: PBMCs. Recombination linked TRBV30 to TRBJ2-1, and possibly TRBD2, on 6 matching bases. This clonotype was sampled from a female donor in good health and CMV-seronegative. The sequenced DNA: TGTGCCTGGAGTGGGACTACCACCTACAATGAGCAGTTCTTC. Translated, this gives CAWSGTTTYNEQFF.